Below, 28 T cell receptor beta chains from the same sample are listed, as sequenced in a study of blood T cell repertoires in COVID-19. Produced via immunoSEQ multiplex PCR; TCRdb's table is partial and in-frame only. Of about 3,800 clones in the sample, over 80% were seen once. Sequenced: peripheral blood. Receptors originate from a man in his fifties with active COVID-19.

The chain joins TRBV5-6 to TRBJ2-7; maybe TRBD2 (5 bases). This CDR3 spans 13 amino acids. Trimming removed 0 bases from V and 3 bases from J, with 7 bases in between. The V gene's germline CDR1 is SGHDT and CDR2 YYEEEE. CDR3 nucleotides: TGTGCCAGCAGCTTGGCCGGGGTCTACGAGCAGTACTTC. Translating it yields CASSLAGVYEQYF.

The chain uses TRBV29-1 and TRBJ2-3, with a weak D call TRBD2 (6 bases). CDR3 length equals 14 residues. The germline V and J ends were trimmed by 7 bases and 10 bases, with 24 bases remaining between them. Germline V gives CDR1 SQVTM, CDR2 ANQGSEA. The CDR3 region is CSAEGGPGSAAQYF. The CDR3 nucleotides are TGCAGCGCCGAAGGAGGGCCTGGGTCCGCCGCGCAGTATTTT.

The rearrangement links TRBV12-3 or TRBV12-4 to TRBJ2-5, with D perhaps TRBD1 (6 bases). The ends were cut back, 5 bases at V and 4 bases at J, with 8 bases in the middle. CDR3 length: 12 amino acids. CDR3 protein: CASSQDRETQYF. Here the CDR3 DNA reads TGTGCCAGCAGTCAGGACAGAGAGACCCAGTACTTC.

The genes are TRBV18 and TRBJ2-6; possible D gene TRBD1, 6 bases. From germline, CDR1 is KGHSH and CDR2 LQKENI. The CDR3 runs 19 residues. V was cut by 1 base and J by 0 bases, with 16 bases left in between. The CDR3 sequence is CASSPRMGQGSSGANVLTF. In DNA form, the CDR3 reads TGTGCCAGCTCACCACGGATGGGACAAGGTAGCTCTGGGGCCAACGTCCTGACTTTC.

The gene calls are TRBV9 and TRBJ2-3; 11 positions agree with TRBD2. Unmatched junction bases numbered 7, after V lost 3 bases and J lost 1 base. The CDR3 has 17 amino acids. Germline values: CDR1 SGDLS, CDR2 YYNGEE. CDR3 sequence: CASSAFPGLAGTDTQYF. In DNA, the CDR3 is TGTGCCAGCAGCGCATTTCCGGGACTAGCGGGCACAGATACGCAGTATTTT. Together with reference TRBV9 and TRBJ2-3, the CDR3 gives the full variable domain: DSGVTQTPKHLITATGQRVTLRCSPRSGDLSVYWYQQSLDQGLQFLIQYYNGEERAKGNILERFSAQQFPDLHSELNLSSLELGDSALYFCASSAFPGLAGTDTQYFGPGTRLTVL.

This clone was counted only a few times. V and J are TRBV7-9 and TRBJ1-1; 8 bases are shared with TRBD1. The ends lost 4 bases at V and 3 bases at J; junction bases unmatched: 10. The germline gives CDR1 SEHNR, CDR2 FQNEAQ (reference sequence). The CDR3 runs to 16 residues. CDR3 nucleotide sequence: TGTGCCAGCAGCTACCGGGCAGGGGGCAGGGACACTGAAGCTTTCTTT. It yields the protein CASSYRAGGRDTEAFF.

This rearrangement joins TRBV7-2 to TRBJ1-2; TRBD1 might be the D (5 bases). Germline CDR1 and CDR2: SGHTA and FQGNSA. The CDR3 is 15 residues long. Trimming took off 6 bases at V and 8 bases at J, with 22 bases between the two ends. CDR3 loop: CASSQRGGREGGYTF. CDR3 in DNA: TGTGCCAGCAGTCAAAGGGGAGGGCGGGAAGGAGGCTACACCTTC. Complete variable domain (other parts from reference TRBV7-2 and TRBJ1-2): GAGVSQSPSNKVTEKGKDVELRCDPISGHTALYWYRQSLGQGLEFLIYFQGNSAPDKSGLPSDRFSAERTGGSVSTLTIQRTQQEDSAVYLCASSQRGGREGGYTFGSGTRLTVV.

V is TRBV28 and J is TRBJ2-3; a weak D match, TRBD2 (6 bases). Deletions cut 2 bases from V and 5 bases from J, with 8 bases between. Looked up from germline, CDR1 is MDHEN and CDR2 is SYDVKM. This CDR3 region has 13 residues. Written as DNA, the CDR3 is TGTGCCAGCAGTTTAGGGACTGGAGATACGCAGTATTTT. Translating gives CASSLGTGDTQYF.

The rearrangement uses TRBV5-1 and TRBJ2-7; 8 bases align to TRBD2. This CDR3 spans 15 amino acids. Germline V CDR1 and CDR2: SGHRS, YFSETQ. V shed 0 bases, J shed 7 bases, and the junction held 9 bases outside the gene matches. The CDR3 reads CASSLVGLGPLEQYF. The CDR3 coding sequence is TGCGCCAGCAGCTTGGTGGGACTAGGCCCCCTGGAGCAGTACTTC.

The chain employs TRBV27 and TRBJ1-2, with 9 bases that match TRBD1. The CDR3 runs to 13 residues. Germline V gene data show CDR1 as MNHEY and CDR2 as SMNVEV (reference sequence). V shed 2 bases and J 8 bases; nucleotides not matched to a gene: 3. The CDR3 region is CASSLGTGRGYTF. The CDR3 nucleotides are TGTGCCAGCAGTTTAGGGACAGGGAGAGGCTACACCTTC.

CDR3 region: CASSPGLAGNWPGDEQFF. DNA of the CDR3: TGTGCCAGCAGTCCGGGACTAGCGGGAAACTGGCCGGGGGATGAGCAGTTCTTC. This chain joins TRBV9 and TRBJ2-1; 13 positions agree with TRBD2. Trimming at V came to 5 bases and at J to 8 bases, leaving 16 bases not matched to a gene. Germline V lookup: CDR1 SGDLS, CDR2 YYNGEE. The CDR3 has 18 amino acids.

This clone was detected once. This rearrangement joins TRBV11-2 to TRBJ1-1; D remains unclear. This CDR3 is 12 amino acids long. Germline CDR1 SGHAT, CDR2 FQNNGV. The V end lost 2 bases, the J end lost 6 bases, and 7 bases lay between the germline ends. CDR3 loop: CASSLPGAEAFF. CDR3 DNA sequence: TGTGCCAGCAGCTTACCGGGAGCTGAAGCTTTCTTT.

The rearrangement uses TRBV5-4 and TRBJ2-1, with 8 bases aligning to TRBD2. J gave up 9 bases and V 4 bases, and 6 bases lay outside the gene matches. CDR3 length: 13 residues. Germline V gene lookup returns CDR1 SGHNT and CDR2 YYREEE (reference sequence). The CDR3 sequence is CASSPMAGGEQFF. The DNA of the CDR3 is TGTGCCAGCAGCCCCATGGCGGGGGGTGAGCAGTTCTTC. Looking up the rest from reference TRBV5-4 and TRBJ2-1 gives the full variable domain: ETGVTQSPTHLIKTRGQQVTLRCSSQSGHNTVSWYQQALGQGPQFIFQYYREEENGRGNFPPRFSGLQFPNYSSELNVNALELDDSALYLCASSPMAGGEQFFGPGTRLTVL.

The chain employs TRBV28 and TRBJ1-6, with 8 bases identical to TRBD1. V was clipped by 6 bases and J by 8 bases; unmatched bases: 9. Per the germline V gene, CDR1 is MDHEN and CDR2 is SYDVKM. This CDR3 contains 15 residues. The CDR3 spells CASSPTDRGDSPLHF. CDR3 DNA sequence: TGTGCCAGCAGCCCAACAGACAGGGGTGATTCACCCCTCCACTTT.

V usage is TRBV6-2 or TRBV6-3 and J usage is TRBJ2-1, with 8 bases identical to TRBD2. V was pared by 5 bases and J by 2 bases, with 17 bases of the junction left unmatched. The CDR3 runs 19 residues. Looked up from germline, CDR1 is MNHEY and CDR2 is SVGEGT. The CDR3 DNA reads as TGTGCCAGCAGTAACCAGCTATGGCGGGAGGAGTCGGCCTACAATGAGCAGTTCTTC. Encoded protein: CASSNQLWREESAYNEQFF.

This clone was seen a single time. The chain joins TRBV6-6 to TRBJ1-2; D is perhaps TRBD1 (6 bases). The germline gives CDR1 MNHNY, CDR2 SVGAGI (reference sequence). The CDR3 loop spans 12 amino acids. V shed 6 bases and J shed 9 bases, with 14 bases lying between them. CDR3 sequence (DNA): TGTGCCAGCAGCCCCCGGGGGGCTAGCTACACCTTC. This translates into CASSPRGASYTF.

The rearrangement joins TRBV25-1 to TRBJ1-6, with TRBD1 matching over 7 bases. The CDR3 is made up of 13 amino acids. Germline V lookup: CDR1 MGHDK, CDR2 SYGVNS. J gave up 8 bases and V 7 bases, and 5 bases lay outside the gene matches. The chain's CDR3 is CASTDRVHSPLHF. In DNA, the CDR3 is TGTGCCAGCACCGACAGGGTCCATTCACCCCTCCACTTT.

CDR3 DNA sequence: TGTGCCAGCAGCACTTCGCGGTTGGGGAGTGGCACAGATACGCAGTATTTT. This codes for CASSTSRLGSGTDTQYF. This chain connects TRBV28 to TRBJ2-3; tentative D call: TRBD2 (5 bases). The CDR3 covers 17 residues. The germline V gene has CDR1 MDHEN and CDR2 SYDVKM. Trimming pared 6 bases from V and 1 base from J, leaving 20 bases between.

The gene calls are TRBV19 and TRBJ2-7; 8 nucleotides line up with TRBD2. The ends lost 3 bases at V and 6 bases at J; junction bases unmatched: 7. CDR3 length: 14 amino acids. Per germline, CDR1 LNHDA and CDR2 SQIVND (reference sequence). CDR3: CASSMTGGPVEQYF. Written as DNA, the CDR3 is TGTGCCAGTAGTATGACGGGAGGGCCGGTCGAGCAGTACTTC.

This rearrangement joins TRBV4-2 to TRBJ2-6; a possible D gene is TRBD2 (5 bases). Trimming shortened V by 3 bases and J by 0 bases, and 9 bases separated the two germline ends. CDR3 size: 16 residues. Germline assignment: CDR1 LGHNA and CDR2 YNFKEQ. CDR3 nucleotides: TGTGCCAGCAGCCAGGTAACTAGCTCTGGGGCCAACGTCCTGACTTTC. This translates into CASSQVTSSGANVLTF.

As DNA, the CDR3 is TGCGCCAGCAGCTTGGAGGCGCGGGAGGCCGGGTACGAGCAGTACTTC. Its protein product is CASSLEAREAGYEQYF. V and J are TRBV5-1 and TRBJ2-7; 8 bases are a match to TRBD2. Per germline, CDR1 SGHRS and CDR2 YFSETQ. The CDR3 totals 16 residues. V shed 0 bases and J 4 bases; nucleotides not matched to a gene: 9.

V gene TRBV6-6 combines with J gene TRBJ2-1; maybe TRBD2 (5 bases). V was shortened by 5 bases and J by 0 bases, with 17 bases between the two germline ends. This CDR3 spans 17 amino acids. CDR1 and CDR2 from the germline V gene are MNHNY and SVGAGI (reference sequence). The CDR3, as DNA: TGTGCCAGCAGTCCAAACGTTAGGGAGAGCTCCTACAATGAGCAGTTCTTC. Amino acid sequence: CASSPNVRESSYNEQFF.

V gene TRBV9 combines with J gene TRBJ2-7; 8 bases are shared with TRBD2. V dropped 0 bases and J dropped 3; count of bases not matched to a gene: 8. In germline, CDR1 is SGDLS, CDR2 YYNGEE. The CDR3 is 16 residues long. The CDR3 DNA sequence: TGTGCCAGCAGCGTAGGCGGTAGCGGGATTATCTACGAGCAGTACTTC. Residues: CASSVGGSGIIYEQYF. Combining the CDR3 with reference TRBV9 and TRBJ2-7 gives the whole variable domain DSGVTQTPKHLITATGQRVTLRCSPRSGDLSVYWYQQSLDQGLQFLIQYYNGEERAKGNILERFSAQQFPDLHSELNLSSLELGDSALYFCASSVGGSGIIYEQYFGPGTRLTVT.

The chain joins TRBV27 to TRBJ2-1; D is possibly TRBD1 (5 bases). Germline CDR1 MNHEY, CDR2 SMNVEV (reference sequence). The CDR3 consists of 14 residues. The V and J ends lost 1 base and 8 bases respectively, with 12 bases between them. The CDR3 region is CASSLFSGKDEQFF. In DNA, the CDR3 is TGTGCCAGCAGTTTATTTTCAGGGAAGGATGAGCAGTTCTTC.

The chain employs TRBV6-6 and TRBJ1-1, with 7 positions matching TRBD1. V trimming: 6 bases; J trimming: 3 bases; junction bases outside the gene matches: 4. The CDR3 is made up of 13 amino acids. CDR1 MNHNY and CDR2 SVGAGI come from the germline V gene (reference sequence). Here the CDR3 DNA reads TGTGCCAGCAGCTTGGACAGGTACACTGAAGCTTTCTTT. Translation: CASSLDRYTEAFF.

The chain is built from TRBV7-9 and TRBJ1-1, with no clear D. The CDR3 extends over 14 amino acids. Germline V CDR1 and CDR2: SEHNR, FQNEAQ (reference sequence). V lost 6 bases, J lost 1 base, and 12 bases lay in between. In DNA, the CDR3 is TGTGCCAGCAGACCCCAGGACTCGAACACTGAAGCTTTCTTT. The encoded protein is CASRPQDSNTEAFF.

CDR3 region: CASKGGRALEETQYF. DNA for the CDR3: TGTGCCAGTAAGGGCGGGAGGGCCCTCGAGGAGACCCAGTACTTC. V is TRBV19 and J is TRBJ2-5; 9 bases line up with TRBD2. From germline, CDR1 is LNHDA and CDR2 SQIVND (reference sequence). V shed 7 bases and J 5 bases; nucleotides not matched to a gene: 11. This CDR3 has 15 amino acids.

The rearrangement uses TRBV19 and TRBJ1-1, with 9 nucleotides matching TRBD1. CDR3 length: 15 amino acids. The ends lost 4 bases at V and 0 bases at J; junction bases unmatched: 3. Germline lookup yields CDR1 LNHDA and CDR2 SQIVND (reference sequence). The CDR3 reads CASSRDRAMNTEAFF. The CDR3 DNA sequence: TGTGCCAGTAGTAGGGACAGGGCAATGAACACTGAAGCTTTCTTT.